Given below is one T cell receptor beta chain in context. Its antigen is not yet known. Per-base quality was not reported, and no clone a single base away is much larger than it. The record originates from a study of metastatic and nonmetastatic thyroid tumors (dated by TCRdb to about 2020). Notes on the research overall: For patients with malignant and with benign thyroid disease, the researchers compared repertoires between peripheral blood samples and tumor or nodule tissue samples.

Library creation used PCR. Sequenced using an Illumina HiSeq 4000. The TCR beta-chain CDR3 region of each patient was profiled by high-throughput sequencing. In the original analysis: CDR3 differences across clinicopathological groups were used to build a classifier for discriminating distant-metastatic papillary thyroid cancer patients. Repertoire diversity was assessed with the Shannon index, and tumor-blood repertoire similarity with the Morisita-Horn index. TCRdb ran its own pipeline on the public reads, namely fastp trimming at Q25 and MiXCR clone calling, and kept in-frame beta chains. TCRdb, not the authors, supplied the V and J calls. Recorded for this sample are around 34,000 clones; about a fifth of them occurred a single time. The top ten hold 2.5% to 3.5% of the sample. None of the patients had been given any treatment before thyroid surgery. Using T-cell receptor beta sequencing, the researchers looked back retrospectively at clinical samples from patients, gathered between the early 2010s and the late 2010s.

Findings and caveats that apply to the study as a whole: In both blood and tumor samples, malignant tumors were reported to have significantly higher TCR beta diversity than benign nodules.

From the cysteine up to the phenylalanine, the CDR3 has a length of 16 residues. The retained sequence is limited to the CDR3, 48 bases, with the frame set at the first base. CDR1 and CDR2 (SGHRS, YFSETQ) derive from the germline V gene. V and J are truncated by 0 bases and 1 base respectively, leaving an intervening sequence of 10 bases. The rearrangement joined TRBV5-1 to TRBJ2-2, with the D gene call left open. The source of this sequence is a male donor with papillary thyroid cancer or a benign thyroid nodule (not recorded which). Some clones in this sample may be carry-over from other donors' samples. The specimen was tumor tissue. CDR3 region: CASSLEPNMNTGELFF. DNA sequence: TGCGCCAGCAGCTTGGAGCCAAATATGAACACCGGGGAGCTGTTTTTT.